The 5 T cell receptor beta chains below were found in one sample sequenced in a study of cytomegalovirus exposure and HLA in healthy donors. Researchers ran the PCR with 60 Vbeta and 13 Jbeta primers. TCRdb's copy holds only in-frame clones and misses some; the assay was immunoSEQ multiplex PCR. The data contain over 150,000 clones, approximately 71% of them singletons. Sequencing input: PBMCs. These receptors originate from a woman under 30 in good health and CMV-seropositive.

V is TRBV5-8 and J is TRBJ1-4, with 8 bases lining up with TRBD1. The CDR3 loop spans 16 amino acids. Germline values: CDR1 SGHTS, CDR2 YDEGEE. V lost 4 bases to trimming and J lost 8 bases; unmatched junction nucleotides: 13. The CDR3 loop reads CASSPGWTGTGEKLFF. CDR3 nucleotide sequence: TGTGCCAGCAGCCCGGGTTGGACAGGGACGGGGGAAAAACTGTTTTTT. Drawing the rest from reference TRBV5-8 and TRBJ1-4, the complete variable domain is EAGVTQSPTHLIKTRGQQATLRCSPISGHTSVYWYQQALGLGLQFLLWYDEGEERNRGNFPPRFSGRQFPNYSSELNVNALELEDSALYLCASSPGWTGTGEKLFFGSGTQLSVL.

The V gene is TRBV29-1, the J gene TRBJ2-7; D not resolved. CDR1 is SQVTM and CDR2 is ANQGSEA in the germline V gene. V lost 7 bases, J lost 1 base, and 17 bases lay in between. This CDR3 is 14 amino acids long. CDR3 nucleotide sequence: TGCAGCGCCCGTACTACGCAACTATCCTACGAGCAGTACTTC. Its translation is CSARTTQLSYEQYF.

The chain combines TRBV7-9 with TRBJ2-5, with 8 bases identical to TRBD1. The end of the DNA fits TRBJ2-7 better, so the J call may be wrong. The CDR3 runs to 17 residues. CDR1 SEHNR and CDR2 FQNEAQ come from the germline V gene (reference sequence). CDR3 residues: CASSPRTGQRESYEQYF. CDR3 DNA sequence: TGTGCCAGCAGCCCCCGGACAGGGCAAAGAGAATCCTACGAGCAGTACTTC.

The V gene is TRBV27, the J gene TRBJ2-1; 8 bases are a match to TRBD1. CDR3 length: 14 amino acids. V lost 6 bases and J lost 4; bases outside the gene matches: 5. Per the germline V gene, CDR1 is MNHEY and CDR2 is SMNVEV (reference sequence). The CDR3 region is CASRFRDRYNEQFF. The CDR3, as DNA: TGTGCCAGCAGGTTCCGGGACAGGTACAATGAGCAGTTCTTC.

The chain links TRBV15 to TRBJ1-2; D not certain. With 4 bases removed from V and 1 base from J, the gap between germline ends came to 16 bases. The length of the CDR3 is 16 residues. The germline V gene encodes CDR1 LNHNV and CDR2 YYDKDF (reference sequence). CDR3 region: CATSTPGGDSNYGYTF. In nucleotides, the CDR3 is TGTGCCACCAGCACCCCAGGAGGAGATAGTAACTATGGCTACACCTTC.